This T cell receptor beta chain was recovered during a study of T cell responses to AZD1222 COVID-19 vaccine. Germline CDR1 reads LGHDT; CDR2 reads YNNKEL (reference sequence). The V end lost 3 bases, the J end lost 2 bases, and 7 bases lay between the germline ends. The CDR3 is 13 residues long. Measured with immunoSEQ multiplex PCR; TCRdb has only the in-frame clones, and not every one. The sample carries under 200,000 clones, about nine tenths recorded once. The origin of this receptor is an adult in good health. The specimen was peripheral blood, collected on day 0 of AZD1222 vaccination. The gene calls are TRBV3-1 (or the pseudogene TRBV3-2) and TRBJ1-1; no firm D call. The CDR3 nucleotides are TGTGCCAGCAGCCAGGTACCTAACACTGAAGCTTTCTTT. This encodes CASSQVPNTEAFF.